This T cell receptor (beta chain) was sequenced during a study of vaccination and CD4 T cells after COVID-19. On the study more broadly: Convalescent cases consisted of six males and four females, of whom two were Hispanic.

The Oncomine TCR Beta short-read assay was what sequenced the DNA obtained from cultured CD4+ T cells. In this case, cultured CD4+ T cells provided the extracted genomic DNA. TCRdb analysed the PCR reads with MiXCR anew, one entry per CDR3 protein. The sample carries thousands of distinct CDR3 sequences, approximately 33% recorded once. This clonotype came up a few times. Its specificity is not known. Treatment reported: roughly 11-day PBMC culture with coronavirus spike peptide pools or control peptides (ViraFEST assay). CD4+ T lymphocytes from the unexposed donor were collected before the COVID-19 pandemic (2011-2018). Trimming left V 8 bases short and J 4 bases short, with 25 bases between. This CDR3 is built from 17 residues. The V gene's germline CDR1 is LGHNA and CDR2 YSLEER.

Input material: CD4+ T cells from blood, cultured in vitro. The sequence derives from a human donor in good health. The V and J genes are TRBV4-3 and TRBJ2-3, with D perhaps matching TRBD1 or TRBD2 (7 bases each). The CDR3 here is CASGRGGAHTKADTQYF. In nucleotides, the CDR3 is TGCGCCAGCGGCAGGGGGGGGGCGCATACGAAGGCAGATACGCAGTATTTT.